The 22 T cell receptor beta chains reported below all come from one sample, sequenced in a study of cytomegalovirus exposure and HLA in healthy donors. The method was immunoSEQ multiplex PCR; TCRdb's version includes in-frame clones alone and lacks a portion of them. The sample includes about 73,000 clones, approximately 95% of them seen just once. Source material: PBMCs. The receptors were sampled from a man between 18 and 35 years old in good health and CMV-seronegative.

The genes are TRBV15 and TRBJ1-1; 8 nucleotides agree with TRBD1. Trimming at V came to 4 bases and at J to 5 bases, leaving 18 bases not matched to a gene. This CDR3 contains 18 residues. Germline V gene sequence: CDR1 LNHNV, CDR2 YYDKDF (reference sequence). The CDR3 protein is CATSTRATRTGIYTEAFF. CDR3 DNA: TGTGCCACCAGCACACGAGCCACCCGGACAGGGATTTATACTGAAGCTTTCTTT.

The chain recombines TRBV18 with TRBJ1-3; the D gene is possibly TRBD1 (5 bases). The V gene's germline CDR1 is KGHSH and CDR2 LQKENI. V dropped 4 bases and J dropped 3 bases, with 13 bases sitting between them. The CDR3 spans 15 residues. This CDR3 is CASSLGVRDGNTIYF. CDR3 nucleotides: TGTGCCAGCTCACTAGGGGTTCGCGATGGAAACACCATATATTTT.

Written as DNA, the CDR3 is TGTGCCAGCAGCTCTACGGCGAGCGGGAGTATCACAGATACGCAGTATTTT. Translation gives CASSSTASGSITDTQYF. The chain links TRBV7-9 to TRBJ2-3, with 8 bases fitting TRBD2. The germline V gene encodes CDR1 SEHNR and CDR2 FQNEAQ (reference sequence). CDR3 length: 17 residues. V lost 4 bases, J lost 2 bases, and 11 bases stayed unmatched.

J is TRBJ2-3 and V is TRBV6-5; D is ambiguous. Trimming shortened V by 10 bases and J by 7 bases, and 21 bases separated the two germline ends. The CDR3 loop spans 14 amino acids. Germline values: CDR1 MNHEY, CDR2 SVGAGI. CDR3 nucleotides: TGTGCCACCCATGATTTTTACCGTTCTAATACGCAGTATTTT. Protein sequence: CATHDFYRSNTQYF.

This chain links TRBV2 with TRBJ1-1; 7 nucleotides agree with TRBD1. CDR1 and CDR2 from the germline V gene are SNHLY and FYNNEI. The CDR3 loop spans 13 amino acids. V dropped 6 bases and J dropped 5; count of bases not matched to a gene: 6. CDR3 DNA: TGTGCCAGCAGGGAGACAGGGAGAACTGAAGCTTTCTTT. It is translated as CASRETGRTEAFF.

V and J are TRBV2 and TRBJ1-2, with 10 bases identical to TRBD1. The CDR3 spans 15 residues. From germline, CDR1 is SNHLY and CDR2 FYNNEI. The V segment lost 3 bases and the J segment 7 bases; nucleotides outside the gene matches: 8. CDR3 protein: CASSDQTGGLSGYTF. As DNA, the CDR3 is TGTGCCAGCAGTGACCAGACAGGGGGCTTAAGTGGCTACACCTTC.

The CDR3 here is CASSIVPGGPSEQYF. DNA for the CDR3: TGTGCCAGTAGTATAGTACCGGGGGGTCCCTCCGAGCAGTACTTC. This chain joins TRBV19 and TRBJ2-7, with 7 bases aligning to TRBD2. Trimming at V came to 1 base and at J to 6 bases, leaving 9 bases not matched to a gene. Germline-derived CDR1 and CDR2 are LNHDA and SQIVND (reference sequence). The length of the CDR3 is 15 residues.

The chain links TRBV5-4 to TRBJ1-2; unclear D gene. In germline, CDR1 is SGHNT, CDR2 YYREEE (reference sequence). The V gene lost 3 bases and the J gene lost 8 bases, with 11 bases spanning the gap. CDR3 length: 12 amino acids. CDR3 in amino acids: CASSSLLAGYTF. CDR3 coding DNA: TGTGCCAGCAGCTCCCTTTTGGCCGGCTACACCTTC.

This clone occurred a few times. V is TRBV6-4 and J is TRBJ1-6; D is possibly TRBD1 (6 bases). This CDR3 has 14 amino acids. The ends were cut back, 10 bases at V and 11 bases at J, with 21 bases in the middle. Germline CDR1 and CDR2: MRHNA and SNTAGT. The CDR3 DNA is TGTGCCATGACGCCGACAGGAAGGGGTCCACCCCTCCACTTT. Translating gives CAMTPTGRGPPLHF.

This chain links TRBV6-1 with TRBJ2-3; D perhaps matches TRBD2 (6 bases). The CDR3 runs to 13 residues. Trimming shortened V by 7 bases and J by 5 bases, and 13 bases separated the two germline ends. Germline lookup yields CDR1 MNHNS and CDR2 SASEGT. This chain's CDR3 is CASIMQGGDTQYF. As DNA, the CDR3 is TGTGCCAGCATTATGCAGGGAGGAGATACGCAGTATTTT.

This clone was counted at least ten times. Different DNA sequences within this sample yield the same CDR3. V and J are TRBV12-5 and TRBJ2-1, with 8 positions matching TRBD1. CDR3 length: 14 residues. Germline V gene lookup returns CDR1 LGHNT and CDR2 FRNRAP. J lost 6 bases, V lost 4 bases, and 5 bases had no gene match. This CDR3 is CASGYQGASNEQFF. CDR3 in DNA: TGTGCTAGTGGTTATCAGGGGGCGAGCAATGAGCAGTTCTTC.

This chain uses TRBV27 with TRBJ1-4; 7 nucleotides line up with TRBD1. The J segment lost 8 bases and the V segment lost 5 bases, leaving 11 bases of the junction unmatched. The CDR3 is 15 residues long. Germline V CDR1 and CDR2: MNHEY, SMNVEV (reference sequence). CDR3 residues: CASSPTAMTGEKLFF. In nucleotides, the CDR3 is TGTGCCAGCAGTCCTACGGCCATGACAGGGGAAAAACTGTTTTTT. The whole variable domain, filled in from reference TRBV27 and TRBJ1-4, reads EAQVTQNPRYLITVTGKKLTVTCSQNMNHEYMSWYRQDPGLGLRQIYYSMNVEVTDKGDVPEGYKVSRKEKRNFPLILESPSPNQTSLYFCASSPTAMTGEKLFFGSGTQLSVL.

The V gene is TRBV7-6, the J gene TRBJ1-4, with D possibly TRBD1 on 5 matching bases. The germline CDR1 and CDR2 sequences are SGHVS and FNYEAQ. Deletions cut 2 bases from V and 7 bases from J, with 14 bases between. The CDR3 has 15 amino acids. The CDR3 reads CASSLFQGRGEKLFF. In nucleotides, the CDR3 is TGTGCCAGCAGCTTATTTCAGGGAAGGGGTGAAAAACTGTTTTTT.

The chain combines TRBV7-2 with TRBJ2-2; 15 positions match TRBD2. The CDR3 has 18 residues. V gave up 5 bases and J gave up 2 bases; unmatched junction bases: 6. The V gene's germline CDR1 is SGHTA and CDR2 FQGNSA. The chain's CDR3 is CASSLRTSGGVNTGELFF. CDR3 coding DNA: TGTGCCAGCAGCCTGAGGACTAGCGGGGGGGTTAACACCGGGGAGCTGTTTTTT.

The genes are TRBV27 and TRBJ1-6, with 8 nucleotides matching TRBD1. The CDR3 is 16 amino acids. V shed 2 bases and J 3 bases; nucleotides not matched to a gene: 3. Germline CDR1 is MNHEY and CDR2 is SMNVEV (reference sequence). CDR3 protein: CASSLPDRGYNSPLHF. CDR3 DNA sequence: TGTGCCAGCAGTTTACCAGACAGGGGCTATAATTCACCCCTCCACTTT.

The V call is TRBV6-5, the J call TRBJ2-1, with 11 bases aligning to TRBD2. This CDR3 is built from 14 residues. Germline-derived CDR1 and CDR2 are MNHEY and SVGAGI. Trimming took 2 bases from V and 10 from J; bases not matched to a gene: 4. CDR3 sequence reads: CASSYVTSGKEQFF. CDR3 coding DNA: TGTGCCAGCAGTTACGTGACTAGCGGGAAGGAGCAGTTCTTC.

The chain links TRBV5-6 to TRBJ1-4; 9 bases are a match to TRBD1. This CDR3 comprises 15 residues. V dropped 2 bases and J dropped 6; count of bases not matched to a gene: 5. Germline V gene lookup returns CDR1 SGHDT and CDR2 YYEEEE. The CDR3 region is CASSFAGTGYEKLFF. The CDR3 DNA reads as TGTGCCAGCAGCTTTGCCGGGACAGGGTATGAAAAACTGTTTTTT.

This chain uses TRBV9 with TRBJ2-7; D might be TRBD1 (5 bases). The CDR3 contains 18 residues. CDR1 is SGDLS, CDR2 YYNGEE, per germline. Trimming stripped 4 bases from V and 6 bases from J, with 29 bases between. CDR3: CASSPRPRDRALTGEQYF. In nucleotides, the CDR3 is TGTGCCAGCAGCCCCCGCCCCCGAGACAGAGCCCTAACGGGCGAGCAGTACTTC.

The genes are TRBV30 and TRBJ1-2, with 7 bases lining up with TRBD1. Losses at the gene ends were 0 bases for V and 3 bases for J; bases not matched to a gene: 1. The germline V gene encodes CDR1 GTSNPN and CDR2 SVGIG (reference sequence). The CDR3 length is 13 residues. CDR3 residues: CAWSVQGDYGYTF. The CDR3 bases are TGTGCCTGGAGTGTTCAGGGGGACTATGGCTACACCTTC.

The genes are TRBV10-1 and TRBJ2-3, with 8 bases lining up with TRBD1. The CDR3 covers 12 residues. V shed 6 bases and J 4 bases; nucleotides not matched to a gene: 0. Germline loops: CDR1 WNHNN, CDR2 SYGVQD (reference sequence). For the CDR3, the DNA is TGCGCCAGCAGACAGGGGGCAGATACGCAGTATTTT. Translation: CASRQGADTQYF.

This chain uses TRBV19 with TRBJ1-5; 8 bases are shared with TRBD1. This CDR3 is built from 15 residues. CDR1 is LNHDA, CDR2 SQIVND, per germline (reference sequence). V was pared by 5 bases and J by 3 bases, with 6 bases of the junction left unmatched. The CDR3 nucleotides read TGTGCCAGTAGTGGACAGGGATATGACAATCAGCCCCAGCATTTT. Its translation: CASSGQGYDNQPQHF. The full variable domain, with the rest looked up from reference TRBV19 and TRBJ1-5, is DGGITQSPKYLFRKEGQNVTLSCEQNLNHDAMYWYRQDPGQGLRLIYYSQIVNDFQKGDIAEGYSVSREKKESFPLTVTSAQKNPTAFYLCASSGQGYDNQPQHFGDGTRLSIL.

V gene TRBV6-5 combines with J gene TRBJ1-2, with 8 bases lining up with TRBD1. V trimming: 5 bases; J trimming: 6 bases; junction bases outside the gene matches: 11. The V gene's germline CDR1 is MNHEY and CDR2 SVGAGI. This CDR3 region has 15 residues. This CDR3 is CASSPRTGSIHGYTF. In DNA, the CDR3 is TGTGCCAGCAGTCCACGGACAGGGTCGATCCATGGCTACACCTTC.